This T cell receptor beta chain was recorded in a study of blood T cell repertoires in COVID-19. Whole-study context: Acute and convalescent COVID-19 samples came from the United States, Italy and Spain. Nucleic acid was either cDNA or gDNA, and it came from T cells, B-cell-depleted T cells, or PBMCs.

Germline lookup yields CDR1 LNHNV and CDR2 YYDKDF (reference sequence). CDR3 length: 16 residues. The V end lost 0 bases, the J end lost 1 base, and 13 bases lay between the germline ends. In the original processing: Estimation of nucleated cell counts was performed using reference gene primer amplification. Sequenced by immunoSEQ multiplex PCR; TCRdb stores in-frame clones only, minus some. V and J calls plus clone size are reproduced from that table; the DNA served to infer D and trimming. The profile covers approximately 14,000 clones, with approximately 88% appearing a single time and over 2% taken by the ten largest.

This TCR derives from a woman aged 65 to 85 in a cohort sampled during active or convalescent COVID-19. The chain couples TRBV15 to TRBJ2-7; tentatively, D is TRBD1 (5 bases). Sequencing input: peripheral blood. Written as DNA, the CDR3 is TGTGCCACCAGCAGAGATTTTCAGGCAGGGTCCTACGAGCAGTACTTC. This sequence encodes CATSRDFQAGSYEQYF.